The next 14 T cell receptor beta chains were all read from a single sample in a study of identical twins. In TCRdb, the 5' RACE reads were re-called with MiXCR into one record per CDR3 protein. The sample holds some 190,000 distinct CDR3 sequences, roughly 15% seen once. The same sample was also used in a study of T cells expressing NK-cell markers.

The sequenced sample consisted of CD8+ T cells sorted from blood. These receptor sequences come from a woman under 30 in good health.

CDR3 region: CASSSPRDSGTYEQYF. The CDR3 DNA sequence: TGTGCCAGCAGTTCCCCAAGGGACAGCGGCACCTACGAGCAGTACTTC. The chain employs TRBV27 and TRBJ2-7, with TRBD1 identical over 7 bases. The CDR3 extends over 16 amino acids. Germline CDR1 reads MNHEY; CDR2 reads SMNVEV (reference sequence). After removal of 4 bases from V and 2 bases from J, the junction contained 11 bases not matched to a gene.

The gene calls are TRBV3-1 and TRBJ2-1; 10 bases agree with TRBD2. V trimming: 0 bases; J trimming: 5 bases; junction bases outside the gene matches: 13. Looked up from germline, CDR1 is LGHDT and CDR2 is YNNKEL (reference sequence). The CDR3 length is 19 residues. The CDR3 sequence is CASSQDIEREGLGDNEQFF. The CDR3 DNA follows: TGTGCCAGCAGCCAAGATATCGAGCGGGAGGGCCTGGGGGACAATGAGCAGTTCTTC.

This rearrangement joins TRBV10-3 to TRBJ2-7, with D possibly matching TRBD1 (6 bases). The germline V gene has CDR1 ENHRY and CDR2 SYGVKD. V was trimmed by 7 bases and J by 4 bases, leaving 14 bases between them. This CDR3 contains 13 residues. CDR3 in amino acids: CAITPDSPYEQYF. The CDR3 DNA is TGTGCCATCACCCCGGACAGCCCTTACGAGCAGTACTTC.

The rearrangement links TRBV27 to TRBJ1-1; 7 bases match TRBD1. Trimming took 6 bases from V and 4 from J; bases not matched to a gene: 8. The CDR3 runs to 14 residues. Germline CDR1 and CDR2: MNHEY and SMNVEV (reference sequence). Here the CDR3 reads CASRTYRGSTEAFF. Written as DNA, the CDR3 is TGTGCCAGCAGAACCTACAGGGGATCCACTGAAGCTTTCTTT.

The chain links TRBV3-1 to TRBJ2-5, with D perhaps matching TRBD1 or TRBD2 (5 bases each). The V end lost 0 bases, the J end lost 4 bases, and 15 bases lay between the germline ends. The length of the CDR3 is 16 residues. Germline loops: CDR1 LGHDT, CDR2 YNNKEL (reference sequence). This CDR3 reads CASSQDEGYVPETQYF. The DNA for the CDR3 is TGTGCCAGCAGCCAAGATGAGGGGTATGTCCCAGAGACCCAGTACTTC.

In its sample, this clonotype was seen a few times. CDR3 coding DNA: TGCGCCAGCGGACCGGGCGTGAACACTGAAGCTTTCTTT. Its translation: CASGPGVNTEAFF. The rearrangement links TRBV5-1 to TRBJ1-1; unclear D gene. V lost 7 bases and J lost 0, with 10 bases in between. The CDR3 loop spans 13 amino acids. Germline V gene data show CDR1 as SGHRS and CDR2 as YFSETQ.

The CDR3 sequence is CASSLGDGMSAFF. CDR3 nucleotides: TGTGCCAGCAGCTTAGGGGACGGTATGAGTGCTTTCTTT. The chain has TRBV7-6 and TRBJ1-1, with D perhaps TRBD1 (5 bases). This CDR3 has 13 residues. Per germline, CDR1 SGHVS and CDR2 FNYEAQ. V dropped 1 base and J dropped 11 bases, with 14 bases sitting between them.

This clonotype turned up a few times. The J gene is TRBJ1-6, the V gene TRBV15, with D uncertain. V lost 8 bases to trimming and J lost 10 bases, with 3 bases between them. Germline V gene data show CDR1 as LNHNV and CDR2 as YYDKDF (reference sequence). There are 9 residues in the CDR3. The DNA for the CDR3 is TGTGCCACCGGATCACCCCTCCACTTT. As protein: CATGSPLHF.

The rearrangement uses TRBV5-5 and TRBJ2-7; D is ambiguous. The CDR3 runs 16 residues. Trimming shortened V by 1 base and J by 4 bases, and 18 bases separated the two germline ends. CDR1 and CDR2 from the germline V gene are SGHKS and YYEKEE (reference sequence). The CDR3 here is CASSLRSLAGVYEQYF. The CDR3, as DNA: TGTGCCAGCAGCTTGAGGTCGTTGGCAGGCGTTTACGAGCAGTACTTC.

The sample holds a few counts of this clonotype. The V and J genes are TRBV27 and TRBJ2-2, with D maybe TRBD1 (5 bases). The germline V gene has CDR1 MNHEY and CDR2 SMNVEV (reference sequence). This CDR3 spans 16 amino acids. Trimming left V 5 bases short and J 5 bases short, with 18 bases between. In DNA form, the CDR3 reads TGTGCCAGCAGTCGAGACAGACCTGTGAGGACCGGGGAGCTGTTTTTT. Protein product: CASSRDRPVRTGELFF.

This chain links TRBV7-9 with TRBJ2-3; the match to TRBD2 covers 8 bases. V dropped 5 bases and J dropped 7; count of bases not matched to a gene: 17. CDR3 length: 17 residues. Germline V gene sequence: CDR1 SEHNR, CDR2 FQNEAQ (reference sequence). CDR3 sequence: CASSPRRAGLEAYTQYF. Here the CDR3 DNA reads TGTGCCAGCAGCCCGCGGCGGGCGGGACTAGAAGCATATACGCAGTATTTT.

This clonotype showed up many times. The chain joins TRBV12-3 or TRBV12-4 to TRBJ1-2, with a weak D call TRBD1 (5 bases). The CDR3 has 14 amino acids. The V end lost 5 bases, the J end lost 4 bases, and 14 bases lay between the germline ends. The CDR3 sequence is CASSPGSVGYGYTF. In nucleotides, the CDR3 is TGTGCCAGCAGTCCAGGGAGTGTTGGCTATGGCTACACCTTC.

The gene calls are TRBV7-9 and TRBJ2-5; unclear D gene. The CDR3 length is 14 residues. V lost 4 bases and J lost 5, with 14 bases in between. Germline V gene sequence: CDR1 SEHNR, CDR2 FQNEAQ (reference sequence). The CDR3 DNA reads TGTGCCAGCAGCTCCACTCGTGAGAGGGAGACCCAGTACTTC. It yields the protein CASSSTRERETQYF.

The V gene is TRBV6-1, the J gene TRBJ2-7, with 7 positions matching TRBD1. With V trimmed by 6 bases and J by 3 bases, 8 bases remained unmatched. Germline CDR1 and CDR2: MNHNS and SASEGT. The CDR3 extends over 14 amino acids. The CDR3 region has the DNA TGTGCCAGCAGCCCCGGGACAGAAGTCTACGAGCAGTACTTC. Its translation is CASSPGTEVYEQYF.